A selection of T cell receptor beta chains follows, all from one sample in a study of blood T cell repertoires in COVID-19. Profiled with immunoSEQ multiplex PCR; TCRdb holds only in-frame clones, not every one. The table includes over 250,000 clones, about 87% detected once. The specimen sequenced was peripheral blood. These receptors all stem from a woman between 45 and 60 years old with COVID-19, enrolled during active disease. Both conserved end residues are part of each CDR3. Fields, in order: CDR3 protein, CDR3 DNA, J gene, V gene, D gene. The D gene is left open where the match is weak.

CASSPLKGQGKYEQYF TGTGCCAGCTCACCACTTAAGGGACAGGGGAAATACGAGCAGTACTTC TRBJ2-7 TRBV18 TRBD1
CASSYSWDRGVAKNIQYF TGTGCCAGCAGTTACTCGTGGGACAGGGGTGTAGCCAAAAACATTCAGTACTTC TRBJ2-4 TRBV6-2/TRBV6-3 TRBD1
CASSSSDRARNQPQHF TGTGCCAGCTCATCTTCGGACAGGGCACGCAATCAGCCCCAGCATTTT TRBJ1-5 TRBV18 TRBD1
CASSAAYLRGATDTQYF TGTGCCAGCAGCGCCGCATATTTGCGGGGGGCCACAGATACGCAGTATTTT TRBJ2-3 TRBV6-2/TRBV6-3 TRBD2
CASGGIGETQYF TGTGCTAGTGGCGGGATCGGGGAGACCCAGTACTTC TRBJ2-5 TRBV12-5 -
CASSLVRKGYTF TGTGCCAGCAGTTTAGTGAGGAAGGGCTACACCTTC TRBJ1-2 TRBV28 -
CASSLGSSGANVLTF TGCGCCAGCAGCTTGGGCAGCTCTGGGGCCAACGTCCTGACTTTC TRBJ2-6 TRBV5-1 -
CASSDLLGSYEQYF TGTGCCAGCAGTGATCTTCTAGGATCCTACGAGCAGTACTTC TRBJ2-7 TRBV2 -
CASSLVGGADTQYF TGTGCCAGCAGTTTAGTCGGCGGCGCAGATACGCAGTATTTT TRBJ2-3 TRBV27 -
CASSSVGQGHYEQYF TGTGCCAGCAGCTCTGTCGGACAGGGTCACTACGAGCAGTACTTC TRBJ2-7 TRBV7-2 TRBD1
CASSDDFLSYTF TGTGCCAGCTCTGACGACTTCCTCAGCTACACCTTC TRBJ1-2 TRBV18 -
CASSHRAAQETQYF TGTGCCAGCAGCCACCGAGCGGCCCAAGAGACCCAGTACTTC TRBJ2-5 TRBV4-2 -
CASSPGLAGGNEQFF TGTGCCAGTAGCCCGGGGCTAGCGGGAGGTAATGAGCAGTTCTTC TRBJ2-1 TRBV19 TRBD2
CASSPRSGPDTQYF TGTGCCAGCAGTCCGCGTAGCGGGCCAGATACGCAGTATTTT TRBJ2-3 TRBV9 TRBD2
CASSFIRLAGEGETQYF TGTGCCAGCAGCTTTATTAGGTTGGCGGGAGAGGGTGAGACCCAGTACTTC TRBJ2-5 TRBV5-6 TRBD2
CASSAQWASAYEQYF TGTGCCAGCAGCGCCCAGTGGGCTAGCGCGTACGAGCAGTACTTC TRBJ2-7 TRBV9 -